The entry below gives a single T cell receptor beta chain sequence along with its context. Its antigen is still unknown. The entry originates in a study of cytomegalovirus exposure and HLA in healthy donors. The germline gives CDR1 LNHDA, CDR2 SQIVND (reference sequence). With 3 bases clipped from V and 2 bases from J, the junction kept 1 base outside the gene matches. This CDR3 contains 15 residues. Study conclusions and caveats: Most TCR sequences were rare, but some public TCRs occurred in many donors. Serostatus for CMV was the only available immune exposure information. The authors later linked a missense DCLRE1C variant to TCR beta V- and J-gene trimming. Rates of TCR association differed by HLA locus in a later analysis, with DRB1 highest and HLA-C lowest.

PCR primers comprised 60 Vbeta and 13 Jbeta primers. The protocol was immunoSEQ multiplex PCR, while the TCRdb copy is restricted to in-frame clones and leaves out a portion. The sample holds approximately 140,000 clones, 81% seen once. This clonotype was sampled from a young man in good health and CMV-seronegative. This chain connects TRBV19 to TRBJ2-6; 7 bases map to TRBD2. Specimen: PBMCs. This CDR3 reads CASSMGGTGANVLTF. The DNA of the CDR3 is TGTGCCAGTAGTATGGGGGGGACTGGGGCCAACGTCCTGACTTTC.